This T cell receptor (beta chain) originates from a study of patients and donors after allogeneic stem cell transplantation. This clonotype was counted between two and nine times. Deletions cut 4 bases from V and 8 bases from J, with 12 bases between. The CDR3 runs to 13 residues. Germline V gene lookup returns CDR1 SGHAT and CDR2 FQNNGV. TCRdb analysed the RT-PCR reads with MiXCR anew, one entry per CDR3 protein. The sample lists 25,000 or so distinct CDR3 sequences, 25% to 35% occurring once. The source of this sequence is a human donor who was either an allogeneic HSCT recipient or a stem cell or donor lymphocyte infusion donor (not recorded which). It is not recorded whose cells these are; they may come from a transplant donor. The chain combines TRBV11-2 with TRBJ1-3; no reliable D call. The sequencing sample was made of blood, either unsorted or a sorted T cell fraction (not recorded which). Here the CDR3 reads CASSSGPGDTIYF. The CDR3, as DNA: TGTGCCAGCAGCTCCGGACCCGGGGACACCATATATTTT.